The 8 T cell receptor beta chains listed next were all sequenced from one sample in a study of T-cell reconstitution after alpha-beta-depleted transplantation in children. It was with unique molecular identifiers that the TCRbeta library was prepared. MiXCR, run by TCRdb on the PCR reads, gives a single entry per CDR3 protein. The sample has about 110,000 distinct CDR3 sequences, around 10% seen once. The source was PBMCs from the stem cell graft donor, collected from the stem cell graft. The receptors come from a human donor who donated a stem cell graft to a child with acute lymphoblastic leukemia.

This clonotype was seen many times. V is TRBV4-3 and J is TRBJ2-5, with D perhaps matching TRBD2 (6 bases). Germline values: CDR1 LGHNA, CDR2 YSLEER. The CDR3 covers 15 residues. Trimming cost V 0 bases and J 4 bases, with 12 bases left between them. The CDR3 DNA sequence: TGCGCCAGCAGCCAAGAAGGCGGGGAAAGAGAGACCCAGTACTTC. As protein: CASSQEGGERETQYF.

This clonotype occurred many times. The chain combines TRBV20-1 with TRBJ2-1; 10 nucleotides align to TRBD2. The CDR3 has 14 residues. Germline V gene data show CDR1 as DFQATT and CDR2 as SNEGSKA (reference sequence). Trimming at V came to 5 bases and at J to 1 base, leaving 2 bases not matched to a gene. The CDR3 sequence: CSALAGESYNEQFF. The CDR3 region has the DNA TGCAGTGCTCTAGCGGGGGAGTCCTACAATGAGCAGTTCTTC.

This clonotype was found many times. The rearrangement joins TRBV7-2 to TRBJ2-1; 8 nucleotides line up with TRBD2. The CDR3 loop spans 16 amino acids. J lost 0 bases, V lost 6 bases, and 7 bases had no gene match. Looked up from germline, CDR1 is SGHTA and CDR2 is FQGNSA. DNA for the CDR3: TGTGCCAGCAGATGGACGGGAGGGGGCTCCTACAATGAGCAGTTCTTC. The encoded protein is CASRWTGGGSYNEQFF.

The table lists this clonotype with many counts. The chain has TRBV28 and TRBJ2-5; no clear D gene. The CDR3 is made up of 12 amino acids. The V end lost 2 bases, the J end lost 7 bases, and 8 bases lay between the germline ends. In germline, CDR1 is MDHEN, CDR2 SYDVKM. The CDR3 nucleotides are TGTGCCAGCAGTTTAAAATACGTGACCCAGTACTTC. Its protein is CASSLKYVTQYF.

Only a few counts were recorded for this clonotype. The V gene is TRBV6-5, the J gene TRBJ2-5, with 7 bases lining up with TRBD2. Germline values: CDR1 MNHEY, CDR2 SVGAGI. The CDR3 loop spans 14 amino acids. J was trimmed by 5 bases and V by 0 bases; bases with no gene match: 3. CDR3 DNA sequence: TGTGCCAGCAGTTACTCTGTCGGGGGGGAGACCCAGTACTTC. Encoded protein: CASSYSVGGETQYF.

This clonotype was counted many times. This chain uses TRBV7-9 with TRBJ2-5; no definite D call. The germline V and J ends were trimmed by 2 bases and 5 bases, with 12 bases remaining between them. The germline CDR1 and CDR2 sequences are SEHNR and FQNEAQ (reference sequence). This CDR3 is built from 14 residues. CDR3 DNA sequence: TGTGCCAGCAGCTTACCAAAACCCCTGGAGACCCAGTACTTC. Encoded protein: CASSLPKPLETQYF.

This clonotype was counted at least ten times. The chain uses TRBV12-3 or TRBV12-4 and TRBJ2-3, with D possibly being TRBD1 (5 bases). The V gene lost 4 bases and the J gene lost 2 bases, with 22 bases spanning the gap. The length of the CDR3 is 18 residues. The CDR3 is CASSYRLRVLFFTDTQYF. The CDR3 coding sequence is TGTGCCAGCAGTTATCGTCTCAGGGTCCTTTTCTTCACAGATACGCAGTATTTT.

In its sample, this clonotype was seen many times. The V call is TRBV7-8, the J call TRBJ2-4; D remains unclear. The CDR3 loop spans 17 amino acids. V was trimmed by 0 bases and J by 0 bases, leaving 12 bases between them. Germline assignment: CDR1 SGHVS and CDR2 FQNEAQ. The CDR3 here is CASSLAPDILAKNIQYF. The CDR3 region has the DNA TGTGCCAGCAGCTTAGCGCCAGATATCTTAGCCAAAAACATTCAGTACTTC.